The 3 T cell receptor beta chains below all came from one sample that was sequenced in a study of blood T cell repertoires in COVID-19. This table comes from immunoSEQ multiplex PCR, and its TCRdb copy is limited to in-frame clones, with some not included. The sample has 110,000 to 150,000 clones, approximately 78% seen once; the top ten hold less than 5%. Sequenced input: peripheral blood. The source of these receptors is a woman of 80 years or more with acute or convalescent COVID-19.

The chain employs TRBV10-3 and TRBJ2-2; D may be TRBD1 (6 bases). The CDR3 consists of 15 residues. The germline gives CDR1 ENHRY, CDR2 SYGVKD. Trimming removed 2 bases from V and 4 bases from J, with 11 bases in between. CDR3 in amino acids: CAISERQGSTGELFF. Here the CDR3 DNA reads TGTGCCATCAGTGAGCGGCAGGGGAGCACCGGGGAGCTGTTTTTT.

Here the CDR3 reads CASTIRDRAGTIYF. The CDR3 DNA reads as TGTGCCAGTACCATCCGGGACAGGGCCGGCACCATATATTTT. V usage is TRBV19 and J usage is TRBJ1-3; 9 positions agree with TRBD1. This CDR3 comprises 14 residues. Looked up from germline, CDR1 is LNHDA and CDR2 is SQIVND (reference sequence). Trimming cost V 7 bases and J 9 bases; bases outside gene matches: 10.

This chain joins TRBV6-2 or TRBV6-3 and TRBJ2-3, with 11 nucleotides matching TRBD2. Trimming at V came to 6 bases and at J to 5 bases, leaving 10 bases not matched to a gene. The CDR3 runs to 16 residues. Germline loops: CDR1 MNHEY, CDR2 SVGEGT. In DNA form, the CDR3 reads TGTGCCAGCAGCCTTCTAGCGGGAGGTCTGGGAGATACGCAGTATTTT. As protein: CASSLLAGGLGDTQYF.